A single sample gave rise to the 19 T cell receptor beta chains below, sequenced in a study of T cells after yellow fever vaccination (dated by TCRdb to between 2017 and 2020). Library preparation used 5' RACE. Sequencing was performed on an Illumina HiSeq 2500. Through fastp at Q25 and MiXCR, TCRdb rebuilt clones from the public reads, retaining in-frame beta chains. Rows matching on CDR3 protein sequence are summarized as one entry with the most common DNA and genes. This sample lists some 500,000 distinct CDR3 sequences; approximately 15% were detected once. Jointly, the top ten make up around 15% of the sample. This specimen's treatment or condition label, interpreted: live attenuated yellow fever vaccine strain. Source: PBMCs, taken on the day of the yellow fever booster vaccination. The receptors were sampled from a man aged 25 to 40 who received the YFV17D yellow fever vaccine.

V gene TRBV28 combines with J gene TRBJ1-5; the match to TRBD1 covers 9 bases. Per germline, CDR1 MDHEN and CDR2 SYDVKM. The CDR3 sequence is 20 residues long. V dropped 2 bases and J dropped 1; count of bases not matched to a gene: 15. CDR3 in amino acids: CASSLKSRDRDWGSNQPQHF. CDR3 nucleotide sequence: TGTGCCAGCAGTTTAAAAAGCCGGGACAGGGATTGGGGGAGCAATCAGCCCCAGCATTTT. The complete variable domain, with remaining parts taken from reference TRBV28 and TRBJ1-5, reads DVKVTQSSRYLVKRTGEKVFLECVQDMDHENMFWYRQDPGLGLRLIYFSYDVKMKEKGDIPEGYSVSREKKERFSLILESASTNQTSMYLCASSLKSRDRDWGSNQPQHFGDGTRLSIL.

The gene calls are TRBV6-5 and TRBJ2-5; D call uncertain. The V and J ends lost 2 bases and 0 bases respectively, with 7 bases between them. CDR3 length equals 14 residues. CDR1 and CDR2 from the germline V gene are MNHEY and SVGAGI. The CDR3 protein is CASSYPRDQETQYF. CDR3 DNA: TGTGCCAGCAGTTACCCCCGGGACCAAGAGACCCAGTACTTC.

The sample holds many counts of this clonotype. The rearrangement uses TRBV7-2 and TRBJ2-5; D ambiguous. The ends were cut back, 5 bases at V and 5 bases at J, with 9 bases in the middle. CDR3 length: 12 amino acids. Per the germline V gene, CDR1 is SGHTA and CDR2 is FQGNSA. CDR3 bases: TGTGCCAGCAGCCAGAACGGGGAGACCCAGTACTTC. This translates into CASSQNGETQYF.

This clonotype turned up a few times. V is TRBV12-3 or TRBV12-4 and J is TRBJ2-5; the match to TRBD2 covers 7 bases. This CDR3 contains 19 residues. V trimming: 7 bases; J trimming: 1 base; junction bases outside the gene matches: 21. The CDR3 DNA is TGTGCCAGCACCTCAGCAGGACTAGTTTCTTATCCGACCCAAGAGACCCAGTACTTC. Its protein is CASTSAGLVSYPTQETQYF.

V gene TRBV14 combines with J gene TRBJ1-6; D not certain. Between the trimmed V and J ends, which lost 1 base and 11 bases, there was a span of 12 bases. The CDR3 is 14 residues long. Germline CDR1 and CDR2: SGHDN and FVKESK. The CDR3: CASSQAAGGTPLHF. The CDR3, as DNA: TGTGCCAGCAGCCAAGCTGCGGGAGGGACACCCCTCCACTTT.

This clonotype was counted only a few times. The gene calls are TRBV4-2 and TRBJ2-7, with 10 positions matching TRBD2. The germline V gene has CDR1 LGHNA and CDR2 YNFKEQ. The CDR3 length is 16 residues. The J segment lost 10 bases and the V segment lost 0 bases, leaving 12 bases of the junction unmatched. The DNA of the CDR3 is TGTGCCAGCAGCCAAGAAGCTAGCGGGAGACTCGATCCCCAGTACTTC. This translates into CASSQEASGRLDPQYF.

This clonotype has a count of ten or more. V usage is TRBV7-9 and J usage is TRBJ2-1; no clear D gene. CDR1 is SEHNR, CDR2 FQNEAQ, per germline (reference sequence). Trimming removed 2 bases at V and 2 bases at J, with 1 base between. The CDR3 is 12 amino acids. This CDR3 reads CASSLPYNEQFF. CDR3 DNA: TGTGCCAGCAGCTTACCCTACAATGAGCAGTTCTTC. The full variable domain, in which reference TRBV7-9 and TRBJ2-1 provide the parts outside the CDR3, is DTGVSQNPRHKITKRGQNVTFRCDPISEHNRLYWYRQTLGQGPEFLTYFQNEAQLEKSRLLSDRFSAERPKGSFSTLEIQRTEQGDSAMYLCASSLPYNEQFFGPGTRLTVL.

This clonotype was counted a few times. The chain combines TRBV10-3 with TRBJ2-2, with 11 bases fitting TRBD1. The germline V gene has CDR1 ENHRY and CDR2 SYGVKD. V lost 6 bases, J lost 4 bases, and 13 bases stayed unmatched. The length of the CDR3 is 18 residues. CDR3 nucleotides: TGTGCCATCAGCGCTCCGATGGGACAGGGGGACCGCACCGGGGAGCTGTTTTTT. Its translation: CAISAPMGQGDRTGELFF.

This clonotype was seen a few times. This chain links TRBV21-1 with TRBJ2-7; the table's D call of TRBD1 was not tested on the DNA. TRBV21-1 is designated a pseudogene. The CDR3 runs to 13 residues. The CDR3 region is CASSKGQSYEQYF. CDR3 bases: TGTGCCAGCAGCAAAGGACAGTCCTACGAGCAGTACTTC.

This chain uses TRBV18 with TRBJ2-5; D gene uncertain. The germline V and J ends were trimmed by 6 bases and 5 bases, with 13 bases remaining between them. The CDR3 has 13 amino acids. Germline loops: CDR1 KGHSH, CDR2 LQKENI. CDR3 in amino acids: CASSQTVVETQYF. The DNA of the CDR3 is TGTGCCAGCTCTCAAACAGTGGTGGAGACCCAGTACTTC.

The chain couples TRBV27 to TRBJ2-2; D is perhaps TRBD2 (6 bases). The germline V and J ends were trimmed by 4 bases and 6 bases, with 15 bases remaining between them. Germline CDR1 and CDR2: MNHEY and SMNVEV (reference sequence). The CDR3 sequence is 15 residues long. The CDR3 bases are TGTGCCAGCAGTTCGGGACCGACTAGAGCCGGGGAGCTGTTTTTT. Its protein is CASSSGPTRAGELFF.

The table lists this clonotype with a few counts. The chain couples TRBV5-1 to TRBJ2-7; D gene ambiguous. The CDR3 covers 16 residues. Germline CDR1 is SGHRS and CDR2 is YFSETQ. Deletions cut 4 bases from V and 5 bases from J, with 22 bases between. The CDR3 DNA reads TGCGCCAGCAGCCCCTCTGCGAGGTCCGTTTACAACGAGCAGTACTTC. It specifies CASSPSARSVYNEQYF.

Here the CDR3 DNA reads TGTGCCAGCAGTTGGACAGCAAGTCAAGAGACCCAGTACTTC. Residues: CASSWTASQETQYF. This chain joins TRBV6-5 and TRBJ2-5, with a weak D call TRBD1 (6 bases). Per germline, CDR1 MNHEY and CDR2 SVGAGI. The CDR3 runs 14 residues. Trimming took 4 bases from V and 2 from J, leaving 11 bases between them.

The chain carries TRBV6-2 or TRBV6-3 and TRBJ2-7; no clear D gene. With 3 bases removed from V and 0 bases from J, the gap between germline ends came to 3 bases. The CDR3 has 12 residues. Germline V gene lookup returns CDR1 MNHEY and CDR2 SVGEGT. CDR3 coding DNA: TGTGCCAGCAGTTATCGCTCCTACGAGCAGTACTTC. This sequence encodes CASSYRSYEQYF.

CDR3 sequence (DNA): TGTGCCATCAGTGAGGATGCCGGGACAGGGGGAAAGTCGACCACTGAAGCTTTCTTT. Its translation is CAISEDAGTGGKSTTEAFF. The genes are TRBV10-3 and TRBJ1-1, with 11 bases aligning to TRBD1. Germline assignment: CDR1 ENHRY and CDR2 SYGVKD. This CDR3 comprises 19 residues. V shed 2 bases, J shed 4 bases, and the junction held 15 bases outside the gene matches.

This chain uses TRBV14 with TRBJ2-7; D possibly corresponds to TRBD2 (6 bases). This CDR3 is 14 amino acids long. With 4 bases removed from V and 4 bases from J, the gap between germline ends came to 14 bases. Germline V gives CDR1 SGHDN, CDR2 FVKESK. CDR3 DNA sequence: TGTGCCAGCAGCCGGGCGGGACGGTTTTACGAGCAGTACTTC. Its protein is CASSRAGRFYEQYF.

This clonotype was recorded a few times. The J gene is TRBJ2-7, the V gene TRBV10-3; TRBD1 agrees at 8 bases. Germline values: CDR1 ENHRY, CDR2 SYGVKD. This CDR3 is 14 amino acids long. V shed 8 bases, J shed 6 bases, and the junction held 12 bases outside the gene matches. The CDR3 here is CAIGTGGMIREQYF. CDR3 DNA: TGTGCCATCGGAACAGGGGGAATGATTCGCGAGCAGTACTTC.

The chain has TRBV7-2 and TRBJ2-7; D possibly corresponds to TRBD2 (5 bases). V gave up 2 bases and J gave up 5 bases, with 16 bases separating them. The germline gives CDR1 SGHTA, CDR2 FQGNSA. The CDR3 is made up of 15 amino acids. Written as DNA, the CDR3 is TGTGCCAGCAGCTTATTGGCGGGTGCCGGGGACGAGCAGTACTTC. The encoded protein is CASSLLAGAGDEQYF.

In its sample, this clonotype was seen a few times. In DNA form, the CDR3 reads TGTGCCAGCAGGGGAGAGCTCCAAAACAATGAGCAGTTCTTC. Translation: CASRGELQNNEQFF. The rearrangement uses TRBV12-3 or TRBV12-4 and TRBJ2-1; TRBD2 is a possible D gene (5 bases). The CDR3 length is 14 residues. Trimming pared 6 bases from V and 5 bases from J, leaving 14 bases between.